The 29 T cell receptor beta chains below were found in one sample sequenced in a study of T cell changes during pregnancy in multiple sclerosis. TCRdb's table, derived via immunoSEQ multiplex PCR, lists solely in-frame clones and lacks some. The profile covers about 75,000 clones, with more than 70% appearing a single time and around 0.96% taken by the ten largest. The sequencing here drew on peripheral blood, taken in the first trimester of pregnancy. Receptors were obtained from a female donor in good health, enrolled as a control in a pregnancy study.

The V gene is TRBV21-1, the J gene TRBJ1-5; the table assigns TRBD1, which was not confirmed against the DNA. TRBV21-1 is described as a pseudogene. The length of the CDR3 is 17 residues. In nucleotides, the CDR3 is TGTGCCAGCAGCAAACTTGCCCATGACAGGGTGAGCCAGCCCCAGCATTTT. Amino acid sequence: CASSKLAHDRVSQPQHF.

The CDR3 DNA reads TGTGCCAGCAGCCCCGGACTAGGAGATGTCAAAAACATTCAGTACTTC. It is translated as CASSPGLGDVKNIQYF. The V gene is TRBV7-9, the J gene TRBJ2-4; 7 bases line up with TRBD2. Germline V gives CDR1 SEHNR, CDR2 FQNEAQ (reference sequence). V lost 5 bases to trimming and J lost 3 bases; unmatched junction nucleotides: 10. The CDR3 extends over 16 amino acids.

The chain is built from TRBV5-6 and TRBJ1-3; no clear D gene. V lost 2 bases and J lost 0, with 12 bases in between. This CDR3 region has 16 residues. Germline-derived CDR1 and CDR2 are SGHDT and YYEEEE. DNA for the CDR3: TGTGCCAGCAGCTTAACTCTCCTGAGCTCTGGAAACACCATATATTTT. It yields the protein CASSLTLLSSGNTIYF.

This rearrangement joins TRBV11-2 to TRBJ1-2; maybe TRBD1 (6 bases). V lost 5 bases and J lost 3, with 10 bases in between. Looked up from germline, CDR1 is SGHAT and CDR2 is FQNNGV. CDR3 length: 13 residues. CDR3 sequence reads: CASSPDSDYGYTF. The DNA for the CDR3 is TGTGCCAGCAGCCCGGACAGCGACTATGGCTACACCTTC.

About this clone itself: The junction departs from germline at one end; a sequencing error may be responsible. J is TRBJ2-7 and V is TRBV7-2; possible D gene TRBD1, 6 bases. The CDR3 covers 16 residues. CDR1 SGHTA and CDR2 FQGNSA come from the germline V gene. The CDR3 reads CASTLGGSGSSYEQYF. The DNA for the CDR3 is TGTGCCAGCACCTTAGGGGGATCTGGGAGCTCCTACGAGCAGTACTTC.

The chain combines TRBV19 with TRBJ2-1; weak D call: TRBD2 (6 bases). The CDR3 sequence is 18 residues long. The V end was cut by 7 bases, the J end by 4 bases, with 26 bases between. CDR1 LNHDA and CDR2 SQIVND come from the germline V gene (reference sequence). The CDR3 DNA reads as TGTGCCAGTACCGGAGCGGGCCAAAAAGCCCCCTTATACAATGAGCAGTTCTTC. As protein: CASTGAGQKAPLYNEQFF.

CDR3 nucleotide sequence: TGTGCCAGCAGGAGAGGGGGGGGGATCGGGGAAGAGACCCAGTACTTC. It encodes CASRRGGGIGEETQYF. The chain recombines TRBV5-6 with TRBJ2-5; possible D gene TRBD2, 7 bases. There are 16 residues in the CDR3. V was pared by 5 bases and J by 3 bases, with 20 bases between. Germline V gene lookup returns CDR1 SGHDT and CDR2 YYEEEE.

V is TRBV2 and J is TRBJ2-7, with 7 bases that match TRBD1. CDR1 and CDR2 (germline): SNHLY, FYNNEI. The CDR3 has 15 residues. V was pared by 6 bases and J by 0 bases, with 8 bases of the junction left unmatched. CDR3 protein: CASSGDSQVSYEQYF. CDR3 DNA sequence: TGTGCCAGCAGCGGGGACAGCCAAGTCTCCTACGAGCAGTACTTC.

This chain connects TRBV11-2 to TRBJ2-1; a weak D match, TRBD1 (6 bases). Trimming cost V 3 bases and J 7 bases, with 7 bases left between them. This CDR3 has 12 amino acids. Germline-derived CDR1 and CDR2 are SGHAT and FQNNGV. CDR3 sequence (DNA): TGTGCCAGCAGCTTTACAGGGAATGAGCAGTTCTTC. Translated, it gives CASSFTGNEQFF.

The genes are TRBV6-5 and TRBJ2-1; no clear D. The CDR3 has 16 residues. Per germline, CDR1 MNHEY and CDR2 SVGAGI. V was cut by 2 bases and J by 0 bases, with 11 bases left in between. CDR3 DNA sequence: TGTGCCAGCAGTTACGTGGCGGCCAGCTCCTACAATGAGCAGTTCTTC. This encodes CASSYVAASSYNEQFF.

The chain combines TRBV7-2 with TRBJ2-7, with 8 bases lining up with TRBD1. V lost 4 bases, J lost 3 bases, and 5 bases stayed unmatched. CDR3 size: 14 residues. The germline gives CDR1 SGHTA, CDR2 FQGNSA. As DNA, the CDR3 is TGTGCCAGCAGCTCGACAGGGGCGAGCTACGAGCAGTACTTC. It encodes CASSSTGASYEQYF.

The chain employs TRBV6-5 and TRBJ2-7; 7 nucleotides align to TRBD1. CDR1 MNHEY and CDR2 SVGAGI come from the germline V gene. The CDR3 is 12 amino acids. V was clipped by 6 bases and J by 3 bases; unmatched bases: 2. The DNA for the CDR3 is TGTGCCAGCAGCCGGGACAGCTACGAGCAGTACTTC. Translated: CASSRDSYEQYF.

The gene calls are TRBV7-9 and TRBJ2-1; 13 nucleotides align to TRBD2. The V gene's germline CDR1 is SEHNR and CDR2 FQNEAQ (reference sequence). This CDR3 region has 15 residues. V shed 6 bases and J 6 bases; nucleotides not matched to a gene: 5. CDR3 nucleotide sequence: TGTGCCAGCAGGTCTACTAGCGGGAGGGCCAATGAGCAGTTCTTC. It specifies CASRSTSGRANEQFF.

V gene TRBV2 combines with J gene TRBJ2-5; possible D gene TRBD2, 5 bases. Trimming removed 6 bases at V and 2 bases at J, with 16 bases between. In germline, CDR1 is SNHLY, CDR2 FYNNEI. The CDR3 has 15 residues. The CDR3 coding sequence is TGTGCCAGCAGCGCCTCGGACTGGGGACAAGAGACCCAGTACTTC. This sequence encodes CASSASDWGQETQYF.

The chain employs TRBV14 and TRBJ1-2; no reliable D call. V was pared by 3 bases and J by 4 bases, with 9 bases between. There are 13 residues in the CDR3. CDR1 SGHDN and CDR2 FVKESK come from the germline V gene. The CDR3 DNA is TGTGCCAGCAGCCAGAGCTACTTCTATGGCTACACCTTC. Translated, it gives CASSQSYFYGYTF.

The chain is built from TRBV27 and TRBJ1-1; TRBD1 is a possible D gene (5 bases). The CDR3 has 15 amino acids. Trimming shortened V by 4 bases and J by 3 bases, and 15 bases separated the two germline ends. Looked up from germline, CDR1 is MNHEY and CDR2 is SMNVEV (reference sequence). CDR3 in DNA: TGTGCCAGCAGTTCGAATTCGGGACTGTACACTGAAGCTTTCTTT. Its protein product is CASSSNSGLYTEAFF.

The chain joins TRBV7-7 to TRBJ2-1, with D unresolved. Between the trimmed V and J ends, which lost 1 base and 0 bases, there was a span of 7 bases. This CDR3 is built from 15 residues. Germline V gene sequence: CDR1 SSHAT, CDR2 FNYEAQ (reference sequence). The CDR3 region is CASSLEWSSYNEQFF. As DNA, the CDR3 is TGTGCCAGCAGCTTAGAGTGGAGCTCCTACAATGAGCAGTTCTTC.

V gene TRBV5-1 combines with J gene TRBJ1-3; tentatively, D is TRBD1 (5 bases). CDR3 length equals 16 residues. The V gene's germline CDR1 is SGHRS and CDR2 YFSETQ. V lost 4 bases and J 0 bases, leaving 14 bases between the germline ends. CDR3: CASSLGWGSSGNTIYF. CDR3 DNA sequence: TGCGCCAGCAGCCTGGGGTGGGGCAGCTCTGGAAACACCATATATTTT.

The sample holds a few counts of this clone. The chain links TRBV5-1 to TRBJ2-5; maybe TRBD2 (5 bases). Trimming removed 2 bases from V and 1 base from J, with 6 bases in between. The CDR3 is made up of 13 amino acids. Germline lookup yields CDR1 SGHRS and CDR2 YFSETQ. CDR3 residues: CASSFRGQETQYF. As DNA, the CDR3 is TGCGCCAGCAGCTTCCGGGGCCAAGAGACCCAGTACTTC. Using reference TRBV5-1 and TRBJ2-5 for the parts outside the CDR3, the full variable domain is KAGVTQTPRYLIKTRGQQVTLSCSPISGHRSVSWYQQTPGQGLQFLFEYFSETQRNKGNFPGRFSGRQFSNSRSEMNVSTLELGDSALYLCASSFRGQETQYFGPGTRLLVL.

The chain recombines TRBV28 with TRBJ2-3, with D tentatively TRBD1 (5 bases). The ends were cut back, 4 bases at V and 2 bases at J, with 19 bases in the middle. The CDR3 consists of 17 residues. Germline V CDR1 and CDR2: MDHEN, SYDVKM. CDR3 in DNA: TGTGCCAGCAGTTCTTTAGGGGCCGACTCTACCACAGATACGCAGTATTTT. This encodes CASSSLGADSTTDTQYF. The full variable domain, with the rest looked up from reference TRBV28 and TRBJ2-3, is DVKVTQSSRYLVKRTGEKVFLECVQDMDHENMFWYRQDPGLGLRLIYFSYDVKMKEKGDIPEGYSVSREKKERFSLILESASTNQTSMYLCASSSLGADSTTDTQYFGPGTRLTVL.

The chain couples TRBV6-1 to TRBJ1-1; D gene uncertain. This CDR3 region has 11 residues. V gave up 2 bases and J gave up 11 bases, with 9 bases separating them. CDR1 MNHNS and CDR2 SASEGT come from the germline V gene. CDR3 sequence (DNA): TGTGCCAGCAGTGAAAACTGGAGGGCTTTCTTT. Translated: CASSENWRAFF.

The V and J genes are TRBV7-2 and TRBJ2-3; 8 positions match TRBD2. The ends lost 2 bases at V and 5 bases at J; junction bases unmatched: 3. CDR1 is SGHTA and CDR2 is FQGNSA in the germline V gene. The length of the CDR3 is 14 residues. For the CDR3, the DNA is TGTGCCAGCAGCTTAAGCGGGGGAGAAGATACGCAGTATTTT. Translated, it gives CASSLSGGEDTQYF.

The chain uses TRBV6-5 and TRBJ2-1, with 9 bases fitting TRBD2. The CDR3 length is 16 residues. The germline gives CDR1 MNHEY, CDR2 SVGAGI. V was clipped by 0 bases and J by 12 bases; unmatched bases: 12. The CDR3 is CASSYSGSGGLRGQFF. The CDR3 DNA reads as TGTGCCAGCAGTTACTCGGGGAGCGGGGGGCTGAGGGGGCAGTTCTTC.

V is TRBV9 and J is TRBJ2-2; 7 bases match TRBD2. With V trimmed by 0 bases and J by 4 bases, 6 bases remained unmatched. Germline V lookup: CDR1 SGDLS, CDR2 YYNGEE. The CDR3 is 16 residues long. The DNA for the CDR3 is TGTGCCAGCAGCGTAGGGGAGGGTCTGGGCACCGGGGAGCTGTTTTTT. Residues: CASSVGEGLGTGELFF. Supplemented by reference TRBV9 and TRBJ2-2, the full variable domain reads DSGVTQTPKHLITATGQRVTLRCSPRSGDLSVYWYQQSLDQGLQFLIQYYNGEERAKGNILERFSAQQFPDLHSELNLSSLELGDSALYFCASSVGEGLGTGELFFGEGSRLTVL.

This clone appeared a single time. The genes are TRBV10-1 and TRBJ1-2; maybe TRBD1 (5 bases). CDR3 length: 13 residues. V was cut by 0 bases and J by 4 bases, with 6 bases left in between. The germline V gene has CDR1 WNHNN and CDR2 SYGVQD (reference sequence). In DNA form, the CDR3 reads TGCGCCAGCAGTGAGTCCGGGGGCTATGGCTACACCTTC. Translated, it gives CASSESGGYGYTF.

V is TRBV5-6 and J is TRBJ1-2; D ambiguous. The ends were cut back, 3 bases at V and 4 bases at J, with 13 bases in the middle. The CDR3 is made up of 14 amino acids. Germline CDR1 SGHDT, CDR2 YYEEEE. CDR3 nucleotide sequence: TGTGCCAGCAGCTCCACGGGTAGCAGCTATGGCTACACCTTC. Its translation: CASSSTGSSYGYTF.

This clone was seen a single time. The CDR3 is CASSWYGGAGDIQYF. The CDR3 nucleotides are TGTGCCAGCAGCTGGTACGGGGGGGCCGGAGACATTCAGTACTTC. The genes are TRBV11-2 and TRBJ2-4; TRBD2 matches 8 bases. Germline V lookup: CDR1 SGHAT, CDR2 FQNNGV. This CDR3 is 15 amino acids long. The J segment lost 8 bases and the V segment lost 4 bases, leaving 10 bases of the junction unmatched.

V usage is TRBV4-3 and J usage is TRBJ1-2; D is possibly TRBD1 (5 bases). Trimming stripped 0 bases from V and 4 bases from J, with 21 bases between. This CDR3 region has 18 residues. Germline CDR1 and CDR2: LGHNA and YSLEER. The CDR3 nucleotides read TGCGCCAGCAGCCAAGAGAAGATATCAGGGCTCAATCGCTATGGCTACACCTTC. Its translation: CASSQEKISGLNRYGYTF.

This chain joins TRBV6-6 and TRBJ1-1; D is unclear. Trimming cost V 2 bases and J 4 bases, with 14 bases left between them. The CDR3 extends over 15 amino acids. CDR1 is MNHNY and CDR2 is SVGAGI in the germline V gene (reference sequence). The CDR3 spells CASSYTAGAVTEAFF. The CDR3 DNA is TGTGCCAGCAGTTACACTGCTGGCGCGGTCACTGAAGCTTTCTTT.